Below, 27 T cell receptor beta chains from the same sample are listed, as sequenced in a study of blood T cell repertoires in COVID-19. Sequencing used immunoSEQ multiplex PCR; TCRdb keeps in-frame clones, though not all of them. The table includes almost 250,000 clones, approximately 86% detected once. The sequenced sample was PBMCs or T cells enriched from blood (not recorded which). The receptors here all came from a woman between 50 and 59 years old who had recovered from COVID-19.

The J gene is TRBJ2-3, the V gene TRBV2; 12 nucleotides line up with TRBD2. This CDR3 has 15 amino acids. V shed 7 bases and J 7 bases; nucleotides not matched to a gene: 9. CDR1 SNHLY and CDR2 FYNNEI come from the germline V gene. In DNA, the CDR3 is TGTGCCAGCATCGGAACTAGCGGGAGGAGGAATACGCAGTATTTT. This gives the protein CASIGTSGRRNTQYF.

The V call is TRBV29-1, the J call TRBJ2-3; no reliable D call. Germline values: CDR1 SQVTM, CDR2 ANQGSEA. The germline V and J ends were trimmed by 7 bases and 0 bases, with 5 bases remaining between them. This CDR3 contains 11 residues. The CDR3: CSGASTDTQYF. The CDR3 DNA reads TGCAGCGGAGCGAGCACAGATACGCAGTATTTT.

The chain couples TRBV5-1 to TRBJ1-4, with TRBD1 identical over 9 bases. V lost 3 bases to trimming and J lost 7 bases; unmatched junction nucleotides: 7. Germline assignment: CDR1 SGHRS and CDR2 YFSETQ. The CDR3 is 15 amino acids. CDR3 sequence reads: CASSSTGGASEKLFF. The CDR3 DNA is TGCGCCAGCAGCTCAACAGGGGGCGCGAGTGAAAAACTGTTTTTT.

This clone was picked up one time. The V gene is TRBV5-4, the J gene TRBJ1-6; 7 bases align to TRBD1. The CDR3 loop spans 15 amino acids. Germline trimming cut 4 bases from V and 6 bases from J; bases unmatched to any gene: 7. Germline CDR1 reads SGHNT; CDR2 reads YYREEE (reference sequence). The CDR3 reads CASSGMTGSNSPLHF. CDR3 nucleotides: TGTGCCAGCAGCGGAATGACAGGGAGTAATTCACCCCTCCACTTT.

The J gene is TRBJ2-1, the V gene TRBV24-1; 7 bases agree with TRBD1. This CDR3 has 14 residues. The germline CDR1 and CDR2 sequences are KGHDR and SFDVKD. The V gene end was trimmed by 7 bases and the J gene end by 8 bases; junction bases not matched to a gene: 10. CDR3 sequence reads: CATRDRAPSDEQFF. The CDR3 coding sequence is TGTGCCACCAGAGACAGGGCCCCCTCCGATGAGCAGTTCTTC.

The J gene is TRBJ1-5, the V gene TRBV30; D is undetermined. The CDR3 consists of 12 residues. V was clipped by 2 bases and J by 3 bases, with 5 bases between them. Germline V CDR1 and CDR2: GTSNPN, SVGIG (reference sequence). CDR3 nucleotides: TGTGCCTGGAGTAAGCCCAATCAGCCCCAGCATTTT. The encoded protein is CAWSKPNQPQHF.

The chain couples TRBV5-4 to TRBJ2-1; 11 bases map to TRBD2. V shed 4 bases, J shed 4 bases, and the junction held 4 bases outside the gene matches. Germline lookup yields CDR1 SGHNT and CDR2 YYREEE (reference sequence). This CDR3 has 15 residues. Here the CDR3 DNA reads TGTGCCAGCAGCCCGGGGACTAGCGGATACAATGAGCAGTTCTTC. Residues: CASSPGTSGYNEQFF. Complete variable domain (other parts from reference TRBV5-4 and TRBJ2-1): ETGVTQSPTHLIKTRGQQVTLRCSSQSGHNTVSWYQQALGQGPQFIFQYYREEENGRGNFPPRFSGLQFPNYSSELNVNALELDDSALYLCASSPGTSGYNEQFFGPGTRLTVL.

DNA for the CDR3: TGTGCCATCAGTGAGGGAACTAGCGGGGACTACGAGCAGTACTTC. Translated: CAISEGTSGDYEQYF. The rearrangement links TRBV10-3 to TRBJ2-7, with TRBD2 matching 10 bases. V dropped 2 bases and J dropped 3; count of bases not matched to a gene: 4. Germline V CDR1 and CDR2: ENHRY, SYGVKD. The CDR3 has 15 amino acids.

The chain joins TRBV29-1 to TRBJ2-1, with a possible D match to TRBD2 (6 bases). V lost 6 bases and J lost 9, with 15 bases in between. Germline values: CDR1 SQVTM, CDR2 ANQGSEA. The CDR3 is made up of 12 amino acids. CDR3 sequence: CSVETSISEQFF. The CDR3 DNA reads as TGCAGCGTAGAGACTAGTATATCTGAGCAGTTCTTC.

V gene TRBV5-1 combines with J gene TRBJ2-5; a weak D match, TRBD2 (6 bases). CDR1 SGHRS and CDR2 YFSETQ come from the germline V gene. The CDR3 covers 15 residues. With 1 base removed from V and 0 bases from J, the gap between germline ends came to 10 bases. The CDR3 DNA follows: TGCGCCAGCAGCTTGCTTGCGGGGAACCAAGAGACCCAGTACTTC. Protein sequence: CASSLLAGNQETQYF. Full variable domain (missing parts from reference TRBV5-1 and TRBJ2-5): KAGVTQTPRYLIKTRGQQVTLSCSPISGHRSVSWYQQTPGQGLQFLFEYFSETQRNKGNFPGRFSGRQFSNSRSEMNVSTLELGDSALYLCASSLLAGNQETQYFGPGTRLLVL.

This clone has a handful of counts. The genes are TRBV3-1 (or the pseudogene TRBV3-2) and TRBJ1-1, with D perhaps TRBD1 (6 bases). CDR3 length: 13 amino acids. Germline lookup yields CDR1 LGHDT and CDR2 YNNKEL (reference sequence). Trimming left V 2 bases short and J 3 bases short, with 7 bases between. CDR3 loop: CASSQPGDTEAFF. The CDR3 nucleotides are TGTGCCAGCAGCCAACCAGGGGACACTGAAGCTTTCTTT.

V and J are TRBV3-1 (or the pseudogene TRBV3-2) and TRBJ1-2, with D unresolved. Germline V gene sequence: CDR1 LGHDT, CDR2 YNNKEL (reference sequence). Trimming shortened V by 3 bases and J by 4 bases, and 15 bases separated the two germline ends. The length of the CDR3 is 15 residues. CDR3 sequence reads: CASSQGTTRTYGYTF. DNA for the CDR3: TGTGCCAGCAGCCAGGGCACCACCAGAACCTATGGCTACACCTTC.

The rearrangement links TRBV29-1 to TRBJ1-6; D unresolved. V lost 8 bases and J lost 4, with 21 bases in between. The germline V gene has CDR1 SQVTM and CDR2 ANQGSEA. This CDR3 spans 16 amino acids. Here the CDR3 DNA reads TGCAGCCCGAGAACAGCAGGAGGATCTTATAATTCACCCCTCCACTTT. Its translation is CSPRTAGGSYNSPLHF. Complete variable domain (other parts from reference TRBV29-1 and TRBJ1-6): SAVISQKPSRDICQRGTSLTIQCQVDSQVTMMFWYRQQPGQSLTLIATANQGSEATYESGFVIDKFPISRPNLTFSTLTVSNMSPEDSSIYLCSPRTAGGSYNSPLHFGNGTRLTVT.

This clone was seen a single time. CDR3 loop: CASTKIGGPEKLFF. For the CDR3, the DNA is TGTGCCAGCACCAAAATAGGGGGCCCTGAAAAACTGTTTTTT. V usage is TRBV27 and J usage is TRBJ1-4, with TRBD1 identical over 7 bases. Germline V gives CDR1 MNHEY, CDR2 SMNVEV (reference sequence). The CDR3 totals 14 residues. V lost 7 bases, J lost 7 bases, and 9 bases stayed unmatched.

The rearrangement links TRBV11-2 to TRBJ2-5; D might be TRBD1 (5 bases). V shed 1 base and J shed 3 bases, with 9 bases lying between them. The CDR3 consists of 14 residues. In germline, CDR1 is SGHAT, CDR2 FQNNGV. The CDR3 is CASSLVGLEETQYF. CDR3 nucleotides: TGTGCCAGCAGCTTAGTGGGGCTAGAAGAGACCCAGTACTTC. The variable domain in full, with the rest retrieved from reference TRBV11-2 and TRBJ2-5, is EAGVAQSPRYKIIEKRQSVAFWCNPISGHATLYWYQQILGQGPKLLIQFQNNGVVDDSQLPKDRFSAERLKGVDSTLKIQPAKLEDSAVYLCASSLVGLEETQYFGPGTRLLVL.

This chain connects TRBV5-4 to TRBJ2-5, with 7 nucleotides matching TRBD2. CDR3 length: 14 residues. The V gene's germline CDR1 is SGHNT and CDR2 YYREEE (reference sequence). V shed 0 bases and J 4 bases; nucleotides not matched to a gene: 3. This CDR3 is CASSLGPGGETQYF. The DNA for the CDR3 is TGTGCCAGCAGCTTGGGTCCGGGGGGAGAGACCCAGTACTTC.

J is TRBJ1-2 and V is TRBV6-1; 7 positions agree with TRBD1. Germline V CDR1 and CDR2: MNHNS, SASEGT. The CDR3 is 14 residues long. V lost 1 base to trimming and J lost 6 bases; unmatched junction nucleotides: 5. The CDR3 sequence is CASSEGARGDGYTF. For the CDR3, the DNA is TGTGCCAGCAGTGAAGGTGCCAGGGGGGATGGCTACACCTTC.

The table lists this clone with a count of one. The chain combines TRBV4-3 with TRBJ1-1; D remains ambiguous. V was pared by 1 base and J by 4 bases, with 13 bases between. This CDR3 region has 15 residues. Germline loops: CDR1 LGHNA, CDR2 YSLEER. The CDR3 loop is CASSQVAGKATEAFF. CDR3 in DNA: TGCGCCAGCAGCCAAGTGGCAGGTAAGGCCACTGAAGCTTTCTTT.

In its sample, this clone was seen a few times. The V and J genes are TRBV6-4 and TRBJ2-5; TRBD2 might be the D (6 bases). Germline V gene sequence: CDR1 MRHNA, CDR2 SNTAGT. V was pared by 5 bases and J by 5 bases, with 12 bases between. This CDR3 region has 13 residues. For the CDR3, the DNA is TGTGCCAGCAGTAGTCAGGAGGGGGAGACCCAGTACTTC. Encoded protein: CASSSQEGETQYF.

This clone was recorded only once. The chain combines TRBV3-1 (or the pseudogene TRBV3-2) with TRBJ2-7, with 9 bases identical to TRBD1. Germline V CDR1 and CDR2: LGHDT, YNNKEL (reference sequence). V trimming: 1 base; J trimming: 1 base; junction bases outside the gene matches: 8. The CDR3 loop spans 17 amino acids. Written as DNA, the CDR3 is TGTGCCAGCAGCCAAGGCACCGGGACAGGGCTTTCCTACGAGCAGTACTTC. It translates to CASSQGTGTGLSYEQYF.

The gene calls are TRBV20-1 and TRBJ1-1; the D is unclear. Germline lookup yields CDR1 DFQATT and CDR2 SNEGSKA (reference sequence). The V end lost 3 bases, the J end lost 0 bases, and 14 bases lay between the germline ends. There are 15 residues in the CDR3. The CDR3 DNA follows: TGCAGTGCTAGTACCGGGAAGCTCATGAACACTGAAGCTTTCTTT. The encoded protein is CSASTGKLMNTEAFF.

CDR3 nucleotide sequence: TGTGCCAGCAGTTTTAGGCCCCAGGACAGGGGCCTGGGGACTGAAGCTTTCTTT. Translation: CASSFRPQDRGLGTEAFF. This chain uses TRBV28 with TRBJ1-1; 9 bases fit TRBD1. J was trimmed by 5 bases and V by 3 bases; bases with no gene match: 16. Germline lookup yields CDR1 MDHEN and CDR2 SYDVKM. The CDR3 contains 18 residues.

The chain has TRBV11-1 and TRBJ2-3, with 11 bases lining up with TRBD2. Germline V gene sequence: CDR1 SGHAT, CDR2 FQDESV (reference sequence). The V gene end was trimmed by 3 bases and the J gene end by 4 bases; junction bases not matched to a gene: 0. The CDR3 is made up of 14 amino acids. The CDR3 region is CASSFSGRADTQYF. The CDR3 DNA follows: TGTGCCAGCAGCTTTAGCGGGAGGGCAGATACGCAGTATTTT.

This chain links TRBV27 with TRBJ1-2, with a weak D call TRBD1 (6 bases). Trimming pared 2 bases from V and 1 base from J, leaving 29 bases between. Germline loops: CDR1 MNHEY, CDR2 SMNVEV (reference sequence). The CDR3 sequence is 21 residues long. The CDR3 sequence is CASSLPLEGERGKRFNYGYTF. The CDR3 DNA reads TGTGCCAGCAGTTTACCCCTAGAGGGGGAAAGGGGTAAGAGGTTTAACTATGGCTACACCTTC.

The chain uses TRBV7-9 and TRBJ2-1; 9 positions match TRBD2. The CDR3 has 14 residues. Looked up from germline, CDR1 is SEHNR and CDR2 is FQNEAQ (reference sequence). The V gene end was trimmed by 5 bases and the J gene end by 9 bases; junction bases not matched to a gene: 8. CDR3 in amino acids: CASSGAGGAVEQFF. In DNA, the CDR3 is TGTGCCAGCAGCGGGGCGGGAGGGGCCGTTGAGCAGTTCTTC.

This sequence joins TRBV27 and TRBJ1-1, with D perhaps matching TRBD1 (5 bases). V was trimmed by 10 bases and J by 4 bases, leaving 13 bases between them. Germline CDR1 reads MNHEY; CDR2 reads SMNVEV (reference sequence). This CDR3 has 12 residues. The CDR3 protein is CATGGGFTEAFF. The CDR3 DNA reads as TGTGCCACCGGGGGGGGGTTCACTGAAGCTTTCTTT.

The chain links TRBV6-2 or TRBV6-3 to TRBJ1-2; the D gene is possibly TRBD1 (5 bases). The CDR3 has 16 amino acids. Germline V CDR1 and CDR2: MNHEY, SVGEGT. V was trimmed by 0 bases and J by 4 bases, leaving 15 bases between them. The CDR3 region is CASSYSGPTGGYGYTF. DNA of the CDR3: TGTGCCAGCAGTTACTCGGGTCCAACCGGGGGCTATGGCTACACCTTC.